The T cell receptor (beta chain) under discussion was sequenced for a study of regulatory T cells in long-lasting Graves disease. Study in general: The antithyroid drugs taken by newly diagnosed Graves' patients had been used for under 3 months.

This clonotype was detected a few times. Its target is unknown. Indicated time point: newly diagnosed GD, antithyroid drugs for less than 3 months. TCR sequences were obtained from RNA taken from PBMCs. It was American Thyroid Association guidelines that determined Graves' disease diagnosis. Whole-study findings and limits: Persistent patients shared more public clonotypes (about 2,700) than new patients (more than 900).

The germline V and J ends were trimmed by 3 bases and 3 bases, with 18 bases remaining between them. This CDR3 region has 17 residues. CDR1 is LNHDA and CDR2 is SQIVND in the germline V gene (reference sequence). Construction of TCR beta libraries relied on iRepertoire HTBI primers and on Arm-PCR targeting CDR3 regions. MiXCR, applied by TCRdb to the multiplex PCR reads, yields one record per CDR3 protein. The sample includes 350,000 to 450,000 distinct CDR3 sequences, 10% to 15% of them seen just once. These data were also reused for a study on T cells in Graves' hyperthyroidism and ophthalmopathy. From that report: The model anticipated ophthalmopathy a median about six months pre-onset.

V and J are TRBV19 and TRBJ2-1, with D perhaps given as TRBD1 or TRBD2 (6 bases each). The receptor was isolated from a young woman with Graves disease. The input for sequencing was peripheral blood mononuclear cells (PBMCs), taken at new diagnosis, from a patient treated with antithyroid drugs. CDR3 nucleotide sequence: TGTGCCAGTAGTATGGGGGGCCGATCTATAGTCTACAATGAGCAGTTCTTC. The encoded protein is CASSMGGRSIVYNEQFF.